Reported below is one T cell receptor (beta chain). What it binds is unknown. The germline gives CDR1 KGHDR, CDR2 SFDVKD. The CDR3 has 16 amino acids. The V and J ends lost 1 base and 7 bases, in that order; junction bases with no gene match: 9. The sample belongs to a study of CD8+CD57+ T cells in acquired aplastic anemia. Whole-study context: An average of roughly 3 ug of DNA was obtained from sorted CD4+ and CD8+ cells. Average CD4+ read depth in healthy donors was 10 million to 12 million reads. Notes on the study in general: CD8+ Simpson's diversity in patients was not significantly different from that in controls. Found in both controls and patients were approximately 29 CD8+ CDR3 sequences.

CDR3 and TCR beta VDJ profiling relied on a genomic DNA template. Using its own MiXCR run on the reads, TCRdb lists one record per CDR3 protein. The top ten hold roughly 3% of the sample, which has 180,000 or so distinct CDR3 sequences, 46% seen once. The clonotype originates from a human donor in good health. The chain uses TRBV24-1 and TRBJ2-1; 7 nucleotides match TRBD2. Sample: sorted CD4+, CD8+, or CD8+CD57+ T cells (not recorded which) from PBMCs. CDR3 protein: CATSDFGVAGENEQFF. CDR3 nucleotide sequence: TGTGCCACCAGTGATTTTGGGGTGGCGGGAGAGAATGAGCAGTTCTTC.